The clone carrying this T cell receptor beta chain was picked up a small number of times. What it recognizes is unknown. From the 5' RACE reads, TCRdb called clonotypes with MiXCR, one entry per CDR3 protein. The sample has some 660,000 distinct CDR3 sequences; 8.6% are singletons. The data are from a study of identical twins. General observations from the study: Models predicted too little out-of-frame TCR alpha sharing in monozygotic twins.

V lost 6 bases, J lost 10 bases, and 19 bases lay in between. Germline CDR1 SQVTM, CDR2 ANQGSEA. This CDR3 comprises 13 residues. The sample was also reused in another study, on yellow fever vaccine responses in identical twins. This second study notes: Twins showed a vaccine T cell response that reportedly seemed partly convergent, partly personalized.

The sequencing input was PBMCs. V gene TRBV29-1 combines with J gene TRBJ2-1, with unresolved D. This clonotype originated in a woman between 18 and 29 years old in good health. The CDR3 DNA reads as TGCAGCGTGGCCTCTTCTCTAACCGTCGAGCAGTTCTTC. Translated: CSVASSLTVEQFF.